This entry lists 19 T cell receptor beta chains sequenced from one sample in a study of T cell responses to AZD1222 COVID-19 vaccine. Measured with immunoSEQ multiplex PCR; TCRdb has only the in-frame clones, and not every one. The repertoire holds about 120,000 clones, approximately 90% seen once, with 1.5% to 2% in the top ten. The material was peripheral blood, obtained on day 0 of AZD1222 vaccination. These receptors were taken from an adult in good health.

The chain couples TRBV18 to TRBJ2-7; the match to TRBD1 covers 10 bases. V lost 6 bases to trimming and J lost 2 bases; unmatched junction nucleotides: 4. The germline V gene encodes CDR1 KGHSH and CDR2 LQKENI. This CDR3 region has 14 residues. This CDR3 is CASSPGTGAYEQYF. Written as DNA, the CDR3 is TGTGCCAGCTCTCCCGGGACAGGGGCCTACGAGCAGTACTTC. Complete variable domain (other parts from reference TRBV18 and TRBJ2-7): NAGVMQNPRHLVRRRGQEARLRCSPMKGHSHVYWYRQLPEEGLKFMVYLQKENIIDESGMPKERFSAEFPKEGPSILRIQQVVRGDSAAYFCASSPGTGAYEQYFGPGTRLTVT.

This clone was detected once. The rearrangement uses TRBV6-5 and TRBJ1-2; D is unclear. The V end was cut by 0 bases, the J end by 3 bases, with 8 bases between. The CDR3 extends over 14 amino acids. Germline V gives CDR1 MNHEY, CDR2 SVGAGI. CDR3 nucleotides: TGTGCCAGCAGTTACTCGTTCCGGGACTATGGCTACACCTTC. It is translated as CASSYSFRDYGYTF.

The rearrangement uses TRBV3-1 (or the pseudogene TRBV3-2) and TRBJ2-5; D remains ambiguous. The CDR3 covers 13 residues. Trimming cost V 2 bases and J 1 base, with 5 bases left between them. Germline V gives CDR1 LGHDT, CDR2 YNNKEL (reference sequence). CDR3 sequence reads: CASSQQSQETQYF. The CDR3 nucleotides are TGTGCCAGCAGCCAACAGTCCCAAGAGACCCAGTACTTC.

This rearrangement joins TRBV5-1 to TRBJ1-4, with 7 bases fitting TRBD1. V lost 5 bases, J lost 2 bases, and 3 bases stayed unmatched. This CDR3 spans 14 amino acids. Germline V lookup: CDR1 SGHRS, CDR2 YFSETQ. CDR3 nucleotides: TGCGCCAGCAGACTGACAGGGACTAATGAAAAACTGTTTTTT. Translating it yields CASRLTGTNEKLFF.

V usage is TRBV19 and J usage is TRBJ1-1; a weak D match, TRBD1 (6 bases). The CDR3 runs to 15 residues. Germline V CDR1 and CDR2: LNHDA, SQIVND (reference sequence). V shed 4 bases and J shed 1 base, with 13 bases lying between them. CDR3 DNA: TGTGCCAGTAGTACTTCCGGACAGCCGAACACTGAAGCTTTCTTT. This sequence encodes CASSTSGQPNTEAFF.

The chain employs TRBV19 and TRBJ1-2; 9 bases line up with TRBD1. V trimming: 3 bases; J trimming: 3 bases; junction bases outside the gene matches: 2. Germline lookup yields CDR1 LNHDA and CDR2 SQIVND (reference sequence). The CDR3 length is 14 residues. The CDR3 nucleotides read TGTGCCAGTAGTATCGGGGACAGGGACTATGGCTACACCTTC. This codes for CASSIGDRDYGYTF.

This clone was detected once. The CDR3 here is CASISGRTYNEQFF. DNA of the CDR3: TGTGCCAGCATTTCCGGCAGGACCTACAATGAGCAGTTCTTC. V and J are TRBV6-5 and TRBJ2-1; no definite D call. CDR1 and CDR2 (germline): MNHEY, SVGAGI. Trimming pared 7 bases from V and 2 bases from J, leaving 12 bases between. The CDR3 covers 14 residues.

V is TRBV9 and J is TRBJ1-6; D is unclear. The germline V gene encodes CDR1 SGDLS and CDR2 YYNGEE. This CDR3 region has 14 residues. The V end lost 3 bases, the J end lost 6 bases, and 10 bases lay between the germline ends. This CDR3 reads CASSAVVGNSPLHF. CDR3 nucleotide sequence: TGTGCCAGCAGCGCGGTAGTAGGTAATTCACCCCTCCACTTT.

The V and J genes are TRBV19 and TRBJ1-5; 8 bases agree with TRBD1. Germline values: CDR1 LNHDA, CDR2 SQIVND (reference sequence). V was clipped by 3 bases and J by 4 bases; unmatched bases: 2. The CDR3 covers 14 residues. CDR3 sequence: CASSIRGPNQPQHF. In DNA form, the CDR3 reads TGTGCCAGTAGTATCAGGGGGCCAAATCAGCCCCAGCATTTT.

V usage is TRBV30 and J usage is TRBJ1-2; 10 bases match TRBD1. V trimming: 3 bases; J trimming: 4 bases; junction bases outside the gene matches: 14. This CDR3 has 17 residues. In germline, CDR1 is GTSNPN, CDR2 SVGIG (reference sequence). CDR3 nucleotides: TGTGCCTGGAGCCTATCCCTGGGACAGGGGAGGGTCTATGGCTACACCTTC. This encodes CAWSLSLGQGRVYGYTF. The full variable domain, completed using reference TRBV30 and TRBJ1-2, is SQTIHQWPATLVQPVGSPLSLECTVEGTSNPNLYWYRQAAGRGLQLLFYSVGIGQISSEVPQNLSASRPQDRQFILSSKKLLLSDSGFYLCAWSLSLGQGRVYGYTFGSGTRLTVV.

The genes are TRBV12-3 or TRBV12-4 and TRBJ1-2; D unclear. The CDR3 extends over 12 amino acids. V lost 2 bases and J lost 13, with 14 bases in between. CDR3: CASSLWPQAGTF. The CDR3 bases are TGTGCCAGCAGTTTATGGCCCCAAGCGGGCACCTTC.

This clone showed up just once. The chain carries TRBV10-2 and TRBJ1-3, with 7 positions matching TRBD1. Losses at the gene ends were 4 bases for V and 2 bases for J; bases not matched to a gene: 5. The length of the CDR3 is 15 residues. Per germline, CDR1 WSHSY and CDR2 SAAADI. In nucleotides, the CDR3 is TGCGCCAGCAGTGTCACAGGGGCTGCTGGAAACACCATATATTTT. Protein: CASSVTGAAGNTIYF.

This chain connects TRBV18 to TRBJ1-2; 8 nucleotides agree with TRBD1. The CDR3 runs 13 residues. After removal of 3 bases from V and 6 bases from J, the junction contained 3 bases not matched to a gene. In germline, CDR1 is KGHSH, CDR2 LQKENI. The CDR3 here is CASSPDRVNGYTF. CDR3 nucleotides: TGTGCCAGCTCACCGGACAGGGTTAATGGCTACACCTTC.

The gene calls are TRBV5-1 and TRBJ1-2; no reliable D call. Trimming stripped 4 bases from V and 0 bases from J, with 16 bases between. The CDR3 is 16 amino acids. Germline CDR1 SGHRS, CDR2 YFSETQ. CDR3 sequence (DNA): TGCGCCAGCAGCCTCAGCGCAGATCGAGCTAACTATGGCTACACCTTC. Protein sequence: CASSLSADRANYGYTF.

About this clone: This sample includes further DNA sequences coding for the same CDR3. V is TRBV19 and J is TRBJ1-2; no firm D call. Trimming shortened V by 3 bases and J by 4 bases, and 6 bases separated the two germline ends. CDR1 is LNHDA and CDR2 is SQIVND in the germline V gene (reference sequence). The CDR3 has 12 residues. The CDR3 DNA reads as TGTGCCAGTAGTATCGGTCCCTATGGCTACACCTTC. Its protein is CASSIGPYGYTF. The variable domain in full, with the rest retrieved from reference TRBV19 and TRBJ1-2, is DGGITQSPKYLFRKEGQNVTLSCEQNLNHDAMYWYRQDPGQGLRLIYYSQIVNDFQKGDIAEGYSVSREKKESFPLTVTSAQKNPTAFYLCASSIGPYGYTFGSGTRLTVV.

CDR3 nucleotides: TGTGCCAGCAGCGTGGGGTTTGGGACAGGGGCCCACGAGCAGTACGTC. The encoded protein is CASSVGFGTGAHEQYV. The chain joins TRBV5-5 to TRBJ2-7; 10 bases line up with TRBD1. The V gene end was trimmed by 4 bases and the J gene end by 5 bases; junction bases not matched to a gene: 12. Germline values: CDR1 SGHKS, CDR2 YYEKEE (reference sequence). This CDR3 comprises 16 residues.

CDR3 in DNA: TGTGCTAGCTTGGATGGACAGGGGGCGAAGGGCTACACCTTC. Translation: CASLDGQGAKGYTF. The chain combines TRBV28 with TRBJ1-2; 11 positions agree with TRBD1. Germline V gene data show CDR1 as MDHEN and CDR2 as SYDVKM. This CDR3 comprises 14 residues.

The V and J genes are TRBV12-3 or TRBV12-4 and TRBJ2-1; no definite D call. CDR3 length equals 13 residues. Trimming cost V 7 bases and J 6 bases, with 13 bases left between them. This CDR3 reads CASTMVRVNEQFF. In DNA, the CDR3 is TGTGCCAGCACCATGGTACGGGTCAATGAGCAGTTCTTC.

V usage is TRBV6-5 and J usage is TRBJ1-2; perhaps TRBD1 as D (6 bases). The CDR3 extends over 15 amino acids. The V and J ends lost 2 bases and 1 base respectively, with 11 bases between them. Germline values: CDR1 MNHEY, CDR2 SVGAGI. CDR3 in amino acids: CASSYGTYDNYGYTF. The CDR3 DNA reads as TGTGCCAGCAGTTACGGGACATATGATAACTATGGCTACACCTTC.